The present T cell receptor beta chain was sequenced within a study of OX40 agonist ivuxolimab in advanced cancers. Overall study context: Ivuxolimab doses were 0.01, 0.1, 0.3, 1.5, 3 or 10 mg/kg every 2 weeks. The eligibility criteria allowed prior anti-PD-1, anti-PD-L1 or anti-CTLA-4 therapy, and 30% to 40% had some.

Study-wide results and limits: Low clonal expansion, among the lowest seen, marked partial responders at 0.1-3.0 mg/kg.

Assay used: immunoSEQ multiplex PCR; TCRdb lists only in-frame clones, some missing. The sample has more than 100,000 clones; about 92% are singletons. On this clone: Its antigen is not identified.

The CDR3 sequence is 16 residues long. The starting material was CD4+ or CD8+ T cells sorted from blood, obtained in a trial of the OX40 agonist ivuxolimab. The origin of this receptor is an adult with an advanced solid tumor such as melanoma, head and neck, liver or kidney cancer. The chain employs TRBV7-5 and TRBJ2-5; the table's D call, TRBD2, was not checked against the DNA. The DNA end is more similar to TRBJ2-7, so the J call may be wrong. TRBV7-5 is a pseudogene locus. The CDR3 loop is CARSLAQAGGPYEQYF. In nucleotides, the CDR3 is TGTGCCAGAAGCTTAGCGCAAGCGGGAGGACCCTACGAGCAGTACTTC.